The clone carrying this T cell receptor beta chain has a count of ten or more. What it recognizes is unknown. Time point of the sample: longitudinal time-point 3. This entry comes from a study of neurological immune-mediated disorders. The cDNA came from 5'RACE, which used 10-nucleotide random UMIs. In TCRdb, the 5' RACE reads were re-called with MiXCR into one record per CDR3 protein. The table has 84,000 or so distinct CDR3 sequences, approximately 4.6% seen once. This CDR3 has 18 residues. Germline trimming cut 3 bases from V and 1 base from J; bases unmatched to any gene: 8. CDR1 SGHTA and CDR2 FQGNSA come from the germline V gene. Study-level results: Across subjects, expanded clones had no CDR3 amino acid sequences in common, pointing to private repertoires in all groups. The study found the most TCR clonal expansion in HTLV-1-associated myelopathy and the least in multiple sclerosis, below healthy controls. Any association between clinical or MRI features and the multiple sclerosis repertoire cluster was absent.

Sample: PBMCs. The chain uses TRBV7-2 and TRBJ2-4; 11 nucleotides match TRBD2. The clonotype originates from a woman aged 55-69 years with multiple sclerosis. CDR3: CASSFLSGGAGAKNIQYF. CDR3 nucleotides: TGTGCCAGCAGCTTTCTTAGCGGGGGGGCCGGGGCCAAAAACATTCAGTACTTC.